The 29 T cell receptor beta chains below all came from one sample that was sequenced in a study of cytomegalovirus exposure and HLA in healthy donors. In the PCR, 60 Vbeta and 13 Jbeta primers were used. Here immunoSEQ multiplex PCR was the method, and the copy in TCRdb shows in-frame clones only, minus some. The sample has 250,000 to 350,000 clones; about 87% are singletons. The sample comprised PBMCs. Every receptor here comes from a woman between 18 and 29 years old in good health and CMV-seronegative.

The chain recombines TRBV19 with TRBJ1-5; TRBD1 might be the D (6 bases). The CDR3 runs 14 residues. V was shortened by 7 bases and J by 7 bases, with 17 bases between the two germline ends. The V gene's germline CDR1 is LNHDA and CDR2 SQIVND (reference sequence). The CDR3: CASTSGTTGQPQHF. In DNA, the CDR3 is TGTGCCAGTACCTCCGGGACAACTGGACAGCCCCAGCATTTT.

The V and J genes are TRBV11-2 and TRBJ1-2, with 10 bases lining up with TRBD1. Trimming at V came to 5 bases and at J to 10 bases, leaving 4 bases not matched to a gene. In germline, CDR1 is SGHAT, CDR2 FQNNGV. The CDR3 runs to 12 residues. The CDR3 spells CASSGTGEVYTF. DNA for the CDR3: TGTGCCAGCAGCGGGACAGGGGAGGTCTACACCTTC.

The chain joins TRBV6-1 to TRBJ2-3; 10 bases are a match to TRBD1. The CDR3 runs to 15 residues. V shed 1 base and J 3 bases; nucleotides not matched to a gene: 1. Germline values: CDR1 MNHNS, CDR2 SASEGT. CDR3 loop: CASSEGQGATDTQYF. The CDR3 region has the DNA TGTGCCAGCAGTGAAGGACAGGGGGCTACAGATACGCAGTATTTT.

Remarks on this clone: The junction shows a germline mismatch at one end, possibly a read error. The chain is built from TRBV7-9 and TRBJ2-7, with 9 bases that match TRBD2. Germline V gene sequence: CDR1 SEHNR, CDR2 FQNEAQ (reference sequence). This CDR3 region has 14 residues. CDR3 sequence: CASTLGTSLYEQYF. Written as DNA, the CDR3 is TGTGCCAGCACCTTAGGGACTAGCCTTTACGAGCAGTACTTC.

The chain carries TRBV29-1 and TRBJ1-2; TRBD1 matches at 8 bases. Losses at the gene ends were 4 bases for V and 5 bases for J; bases not matched to a gene: 9. The CDR3 covers 14 residues. In germline, CDR1 is SQVTM, CDR2 ANQGSEA. The CDR3 coding sequence is TGCAGCGTTGGATTAGGACAGGGCGGATATGGCTACACCTTC. Amino acid sequence: CSVGLGQGGYGYTF.

This clone was seen only once. The chain joins TRBV27 to TRBJ2-1; D call uncertain. Germline V lookup: CDR1 MNHEY, CDR2 SMNVEV (reference sequence). V gave up 1 base and J gave up 8 bases, with 15 bases separating them. The CDR3 runs 15 residues. The CDR3 protein is CASSLLAVSSDEQFF. The CDR3 coding sequence is TGTGCCAGCAGTTTATTGGCGGTGAGTTCAGATGAGCAGTTCTTC.

This clone has only one observation. This chain joins TRBV13 and TRBJ2-7; TRBD2 aligns across 7 bases. Germline CDR1 and CDR2: PRHDT and FYEKMQ (reference sequence). The junction had 3 bases not matched to a gene; V was cut back by 7 bases and J by 0 bases. The length of the CDR3 is 13 residues. CDR3 region: CASKAGVSYEQYF. As DNA, the CDR3 is TGTGCCAGCAAGGCGGGGGTCTCCTACGAGCAGTACTTC.

This clone turned up a few times. The chain carries TRBV2 and TRBJ1-5; possible D gene TRBD1, 5 bases. The CDR3 loop spans 14 amino acids. Trimming stripped 8 bases from V and 3 bases from J, with 14 bases between. The germline V gene has CDR1 SNHLY and CDR2 FYNNEI. DNA of the CDR3: TGTGCCAGCCGACAGTATACTGACAATCAGCCCCAGCATTTT. This sequence encodes CASRQYTDNQPQHF.

This chain connects TRBV18 to TRBJ2-2; D is unclear. Trimming took off 2 bases at V and 7 bases at J, with 5 bases between the two ends. This CDR3 has 12 residues. Germline CDR1 reads KGHSH; CDR2 reads LQKENI. The CDR3 here is CASSPAGGELFF. CDR3 DNA: TGTGCCAGCTCACCAGCAGGCGGGGAGCTGTTTTTT.

The chain couples TRBV7-3 to TRBJ2-2; D is unresolved. The CDR3 is 13 residues long. Trimming removed 4 bases at V and 5 bases at J, with 8 bases between. Germline V gene data show CDR1 as SGHTA and CDR2 as FQGTGA. The CDR3 region is CASSSSGTGELFF. In nucleotides, the CDR3 is TGTGCCAGCAGCTCCTCAGGTACCGGGGAGCTGTTTTTT.

The V call is TRBV18, the J call TRBJ1-4, with D uncertain. V was clipped by 3 bases and J by 5 bases, with 10 bases between them. There are 14 residues in the CDR3. In germline, CDR1 is KGHSH, CDR2 LQKENI. This CDR3 reads CASSPTRGNEKLFF. The CDR3 nucleotides read TGTGCCAGCTCACCCACCAGAGGGAATGAAAAACTGTTTTTT. Full variable domain (remainder filled in from reference TRBV18 and TRBJ1-4): NAGVMQNPRHLVRRRGQEARLRCSPMKGHSHVYWYRQLPEEGLKFMVYLQKENIIDESGMPKERFSAEFPKEGPSILRIQQVVRGDSAAYFCASSPTRGNEKLFFGSGTQLSVL.

The V gene is TRBV5-4, the J gene TRBJ1-2, with a weak D call TRBD1 (5 bases). The CDR3 spans 13 residues. In germline, CDR1 is SGHNT, CDR2 YYREEE (reference sequence). The germline V and J ends were trimmed by 5 bases and 4 bases, with 12 bases remaining between them. The CDR3 loop is CASSRRGSYGYTF. The DNA for the CDR3 is TGTGCCAGCAGTAGGAGGGGTAGCTATGGCTACACCTTC.

The chain combines TRBV5-6 with TRBJ2-5, with TRBD1 identical over 7 bases. The CDR3 totals 13 residues. Germline V CDR1 and CDR2: SGHDT, YYEEEE. Germline trimming cut 3 bases from V and 4 bases from J; bases unmatched to any gene: 3. Written as DNA, the CDR3 is TGTGCCAGCAGCTCCGGGACAGCAGAGACCCAGTACTTC. As protein: CASSSGTAETQYF.

The V call is TRBV18, the J call TRBJ1-4, with 7 bases identical to TRBD1. Trimming took 1 base from V and 8 from J; bases not matched to a gene: 7. CDR1 and CDR2 from the germline V gene are KGHSH and LQKENI. This CDR3 has 15 residues. The CDR3 DNA is TGTGCCAGCTCACCACTGGTCGAGGGGGCGGAAAAACTGTTTTTT. It specifies CASSPLVEGAEKLFF.

The DNA of the CDR3 is TGTGCCAGCAGCAACCGATTCCTAGCGGGGGGTAGAGAGACCCAGTACTTC. Amino acids: CASSNRFLAGGRETQYF. The rearrangement joins TRBV11-1 to TRBJ2-5; 11 nucleotides align to TRBD2. CDR3 length: 17 amino acids. V was clipped by 5 bases and J by 4 bases; unmatched bases: 12. Germline CDR1 reads SGHAT; CDR2 reads FQDESV (reference sequence).

This clone occurred a few times. This chain joins TRBV5-6 and TRBJ1-3; 10 bases align to TRBD1. The CDR3 length is 15 residues. V trimming: 4 bases; J trimming: 2 bases; junction bases outside the gene matches: 3. Germline V lookup: CDR1 SGHDT, CDR2 YYEEEE. The CDR3 spells CASSRQGATGNTIYF. CDR3 nucleotide sequence: TGTGCCAGCAGCCGACAGGGGGCCACTGGAAACACCATATATTTT.

CDR3 residues: CASSVRSGGMRLDTQYF. The DNA for the CDR3 is TGTGCCAGCAGTGTGCGTAGCGGGGGAATGCGATTGGATACGCAGTATTTT. The chain uses TRBV2 and TRBJ2-3, with TRBD2 matching over 9 bases. Germline V lookup: CDR1 SNHLY, CDR2 FYNNEI. This CDR3 comprises 17 residues. The V segment lost 4 bases and the J segment 6 bases; nucleotides outside the gene matches: 14.

This chain connects TRBV6-5 to TRBJ1-1, with 8 bases fitting TRBD1. Germline CDR1 and CDR2: MNHEY and SVGAGI. Germline trimming cut 6 bases from V and 7 bases from J; bases unmatched to any gene: 13. The CDR3 totals 15 residues. CDR3 region: CASRSQGARYGEAFF. The CDR3, as DNA: TGTGCCAGCAGATCCCAGGGGGCGCGGTATGGTGAAGCTTTCTTT.

A remark on this clone: The junction and the germline gene differ at one end; a read error may be behind it. The chain uses TRBV7-9 and TRBJ1-4, with unresolved D. The CDR3 is 13 residues long. In germline, CDR1 is SEHNR, CDR2 FQNEAQ (reference sequence). The chain's CDR3 is CSSSLSQFAVLFF. As DNA, the CDR3 is TGTTCCAGCAGCTTATCCCAGTTCGCGGTCCTGTTTTTT.

CDR3 loop: CASKVVRTYGYTF. The CDR3 nucleotides are TGTGCCAGCAAGGTGGTAAGGACATATGGCTACACCTTC. This chain uses TRBV2 with TRBJ1-2; weak D call: TRBD1 (5 bases). V was trimmed by 7 bases and J by 5 bases, leaving 14 bases between them. CDR1 is SNHLY and CDR2 is FYNNEI in the germline V gene. The CDR3 totals 13 residues.

The gene calls are TRBV5-1 and TRBJ1-2; no firm D call. V was trimmed by 0 bases and J by 1 base, leaving 16 bases between them. The germline CDR1 and CDR2 sequences are SGHRS and YFSETQ. The length of the CDR3 is 17 residues. As DNA, the CDR3 is TGCGCCAGCAGCTTGGGCCCGTCGTCAGTCCTTAACTATGGCTACACCTTC. It translates to CASSLGPSSVLNYGYTF.

The chain links TRBV13 to TRBJ2-1, with D uncertain. The germline V and J ends were trimmed by 6 bases and 5 bases, with 8 bases remaining between them. The CDR3 has 12 residues. Germline values: CDR1 PRHDT, CDR2 FYEKMQ (reference sequence). The CDR3 DNA is TGTGCCAGCAGGGCTAGAGACAATGAGCAGTTCTTC. This encodes CASRARDNEQFF.

This rearrangement joins TRBV30 to TRBJ1-3; D perhaps matches TRBD1 (5 bases). The CDR3 totals 13 residues. Germline V gives CDR1 GTSNPN, CDR2 SVGIG (reference sequence). V was cut by 0 bases and J by 2 bases, with 5 bases left in between. The CDR3 region has the DNA TGTGCCTGGAGTGTAGGGGCTGGAAACACCATATATTTT. It specifies CAWSVGAGNTIYF.

The chain combines TRBV7-9 with TRBJ2-5, with D maybe TRBD2 (5 bases). The CDR3 runs to 14 residues. Per germline, CDR1 SEHNR and CDR2 FQNEAQ (reference sequence). V gave up 4 bases and J gave up 2 bases, with 11 bases separating them. The CDR3 protein is CASSSPREQETQYF. The CDR3 nucleotides are TGTGCCAGCAGCTCCCCACGGGAACAAGAGACCCAGTACTTC.

The rearrangement joins TRBV5-8 to TRBJ1-2; maybe TRBD1 (5 bases). V gave up 0 bases and J gave up 7 bases, with 22 bases separating them. The germline V gene has CDR1 SGHTS and CDR2 YDEGEE. This CDR3 is built from 17 residues. The CDR3, as DNA: TGTGCCAGCAGCTTGGAAAGGGGTCAAACACGAACCGGTGGCTACACCTTC. It specifies CASSLERGQTRTGGYTF.

J is TRBJ2-1 and V is TRBV5-6; D uncertain. There are 16 residues in the CDR3. The germline V and J ends were trimmed by 0 bases and 5 bases, with 15 bases remaining between them. Germline values: CDR1 SGHDT, CDR2 YYEEEE. The CDR3 reads CASSLALRPYDNEQFF. For the CDR3, the DNA is TGTGCCAGCAGCTTGGCTTTGAGGCCCTACGACAATGAGCAGTTCTTC.

V gene TRBV20-1 combines with J gene TRBJ1-1, with D unresolved. This CDR3 contains 10 residues. Germline assignment: CDR1 DFQATT and CDR2 SNEGSKA (reference sequence). The V end was cut by 3 bases, the J end by 6 bases, with 5 bases between. The CDR3 DNA reads TGCAGTGCTAGTAGCCCTGAAGCTTTCTTT. Its translation: CSASSPEAFF.

This rearrangement joins TRBV5-1 to TRBJ2-7; tentatively, D is TRBD1 (5 bases). This CDR3 contains 14 residues. Between the trimmed V and J ends, which lost 1 base and 5 bases, there was a span of 13 bases. The V gene's germline CDR1 is SGHRS and CDR2 YFSETQ. CDR3 bases: TGCGCCAGCAGCTTGTTCCAGGGCGGCCACGAGCAGTACTTC. Translating it yields CASSLFQGGHEQYF. Complete variable domain (other parts from reference TRBV5-1 and TRBJ2-7): KAGVTQTPRYLIKTRGQQVTLSCSPISGHRSVSWYQQTPGQGLQFLFEYFSETQRNKGNFPGRFSGRQFSNSRSEMNVSTLELGDSALYLCASSLFQGGHEQYFGPGTRLTVT.

J is TRBJ2-7 and V is TRBV2, with TRBD1 matching 10 bases. Trimming at V came to 5 bases and at J to 7 bases, leaving 2 bases not matched to a gene. The CDR3 runs 12 residues. Germline CDR1 is SNHLY and CDR2 is FYNNEI. The CDR3 DNA sequence: TGTGCCAGCAGTTGGACAGGGGGAGAGCAGTACTTC. This codes for CASSWTGGEQYF.